The source of this TCR beta chain is a study of blood T cell repertoires in COVID-19. Per germline, CDR1 MGHDK and CDR2 SYGVNS. The germline V and J ends were trimmed by 4 bases and 0 bases, with 18 bases remaining between them. The CDR3 totals 17 residues. Produced via immunoSEQ multiplex PCR; TCRdb's table is partial and in-frame only. The table has under 250,000 clones, about 85% seen once. The table lists this clone with a count of one. The chain joins TRBV25-1 to TRBJ1-1; unclear D gene. Sequenced input: PBMCs or T cells enriched from blood (not recorded which). The TCR sequence derives from a man aged 30-40 years who had recovered from COVID-19. The DNA of the CDR3 is TGTGCCAGCAGTGCCCGAGAGACAAAGACCATGAACACTGAAGCTTTCTTT. Its protein is CASSARETKTMNTEAFF.